Below, 17 T cell receptor beta chains from the same sample are listed, as sequenced in a study of CD8+CD57+ T cells in acquired aplastic anemia. Only patients with CD8+CD57+ cell expansion on flow cytometry were chosen for sequencing. Genomic DNA constituted the template upon which TCR beta VDJ and CDR3 profiling was performed. TCRdb analysed the reads with MiXCR anew, one entry per CDR3 protein. The repertoire includes fewer than 250,000 distinct CDR3 sequences, 47% of them detected once, and 7% to 10% sits in the top ten. Sequenced material: sorted CD4+, CD8+, or CD8+CD57+ T cells (not recorded which) from PBMCs. The receptors stem from a human donor with aplastic anemia.

The chain recombines TRBV29-1 with TRBJ1-1; TRBD1 matches 7 bases. The CDR3 has 14 amino acids. V lost 8 bases, J lost 3 bases, and 12 bases stayed unmatched. Germline values: CDR1 SQVTM, CDR2 ANQGSEA. The DNA of the CDR3 is TGCAGCAGTTCCCTACAGGGGCCGGACACTGAAGCTTTCTTT. This sequence encodes CSSSLQGPDTEAFF.

The J gene is TRBJ2-1, the V gene TRBV2, with 8 bases lining up with TRBD1. Germline-derived CDR1 and CDR2 are SNHLY and FYNNEI. The CDR3 sequence is 13 residues long. V lost 8 bases to trimming and J lost 3 bases; unmatched junction nucleotides: 3. Here the CDR3 reads CASGGQGYNEQFF. DNA of the CDR3: TGTGCCAGCGGTGGACAGGGCTACAATGAGCAGTTCTTC.

In nucleotides, the CDR3 is TGTGCCAGCAGCTCCCAACGGGATCAGCCCCAGCATTTT. It specifies CASSSQRDQPQHF. This chain connects TRBV7-9 to TRBJ1-5, with D hard to call. The CDR3 loop spans 13 amino acids. CDR1 SEHNR and CDR2 FQNEAQ come from the germline V gene (reference sequence). Trimming removed 4 bases at V and 5 bases at J, with 9 bases between.

The gene calls are TRBV20-1 and TRBJ2-1; D is unclear. Trimming pared 0 bases from V and 8 bases from J, leaving 8 bases between. Per the germline V gene, CDR1 is DFQATT and CDR2 is SNEGSKA (reference sequence). The CDR3 is 12 residues long. CDR3 nucleotide sequence: TGCAGTGCTAGAGATGGTCGGGATGAGCAGTTCTTC. This encodes CSARDGRDEQFF.

V gene TRBV24-1 combines with J gene TRBJ2-1; a possible D gene is TRBD1 (6 bases). V shed 3 bases and J shed 15 bases, with 20 bases lying between them. Germline-derived CDR1 and CDR2 are KGHDR and SFDVKD. The CDR3 length is 14 residues. The CDR3 here is CATSDPQRQGMLFF. CDR3 coding DNA: TGTGCCACCAGTGATCCCCAAAGGCAGGGGATGCTGTTCTTC.

This chain links TRBV15 with TRBJ1-5; a weak D match, TRBD1 (5 bases). This CDR3 is 15 amino acids long. The V end was cut by 4 bases, the J end by 7 bases, with 17 bases between. Germline assignment: CDR1 LNHNV and CDR2 YYDKDF (reference sequence). The CDR3 here is CATSKGEGSGQPQHF. CDR3 DNA sequence: TGTGCCACCAGCAAAGGGGAGGGGTCGGGACAGCCCCAGCATTTT.

This clonotype has a count of ten or more. V usage is TRBV6-4 and J usage is TRBJ1-1; tentatively, D is TRBD1 (6 bases). V was trimmed by 1 base and J by 5 bases, leaving 8 bases between them. The V gene's germline CDR1 is MRHNA and CDR2 SNTAGT. The CDR3 loop spans 13 amino acids. CDR3 DNA sequence: TGTGCCAGCAGTGACTGGAGGGGGACTGAAGCTTTCTTT. Translating gives CASSDWRGTEAFF.

There are many counts of this clonotype. V gene TRBV6-6 combines with J gene TRBJ1-5; no definite D call. CDR1 and CDR2 (germline): MNHNY, SVGAGI (reference sequence). The CDR3 is made up of 16 amino acids. The V end lost 5 bases, the J end lost 6 bases, and 20 bases lay between the germline ends. CDR3 loop: CASSKWVHGEAQPQHF. In DNA, the CDR3 is TGTGCCAGCAGTAAATGGGTACACGGGGAGGCTCAGCCCCAGCATTTT.

The DNA of the CDR3 is TGTGCCAGCAGCGTAGGTCCCTACTACGAGCAGTACTTC. Translation gives CASSVGPYYEQYF. The chain is built from TRBV9 and TRBJ2-7; unclear D gene. V was cut by 0 bases and J by 3 bases, with 7 bases left in between. Germline V gene sequence: CDR1 SGDLS, CDR2 YYNGEE. The CDR3 length is 13 residues.

This clonotype is a singleton in its sample. The rearrangement joins TRBV5-6 to TRBJ1-1; D gene ambiguous. Germline CDR1 is SGHDT and CDR2 is YYEEEE. V lost 4 bases and J lost 1, with 8 bases in between. This CDR3 comprises 13 residues. The CDR3 loop is CASSEDENTEAFF. CDR3 DNA: TGTGCCAGCAGCGAGGACGAGAACACTGAAGCTTTCTTT.

V usage is TRBV2 and J usage is TRBJ2-7, with a weak D call TRBD1 (6 bases). The germline gives CDR1 SNHLY, CDR2 FYNNEI. V lost 6 bases, J lost 1 base, and 10 bases lay in between. This CDR3 region has 13 residues. The CDR3 is CASSIGQSYEQYF. CDR3 coding DNA: TGTGCCAGCAGCATTGGACAGTCCTACGAGCAGTACTTC.

This rearrangement joins TRBV12-3 or TRBV12-4 to TRBJ1-1; D is uncertain. Trimming left V 1 base short and J 0 bases short, with 9 bases between. There are 15 residues in the CDR3. CDR3 sequence: CASSLVETVNTEAFF. The CDR3 DNA sequence: TGTGCCAGCAGTTTAGTAGAAACGGTGAACACTGAAGCTTTCTTT.

This clonotype showed up many times. The genes are TRBV9 and TRBJ2-7; a possible D gene is TRBD1 (6 bases). Germline lookup yields CDR1 SGDLS and CDR2 YYNGEE. The CDR3 has 13 residues. Trimming took off 3 bases at V and 2 bases at J, with 9 bases between the two ends. CDR3 in DNA: TGTGCCAGCAGCGCAAGGGGGACCTACGAGCAGTACTTC. Its translation is CASSARGTYEQYF.

This chain links TRBV7-2 with TRBJ2-3, with TRBD2 identical over 9 bases. Unmatched junction bases numbered 6, after V lost 3 bases and J lost 2 bases. CDR1 is SGHTA, CDR2 FQGNSA, per germline. The CDR3 runs 16 residues. In DNA, the CDR3 is TGTGCCAGCAGCTTGGATAGCGGGGGAACCACAGATACGCAGTATTTT. It is translated as CASSLDSGGTTDTQYF. Filled out from reference TRBV7-2 and TRBJ2-3, the complete variable domain reads GAGVSQSPSNKVTEKGKDVELRCDPISGHTALYWYRQSLGQGLEFLIYFQGNSAPDKSGLPSDRFSAERTGGSVSTLTIQRTQQEDSAVYLCASSLDSGGTTDTQYFGPGTRLTVL.

This clonotype was observed many times. V is TRBV7-9 and J is TRBJ1-5, with D unresolved. CDR1 is SEHNR, CDR2 FQNEAQ, per germline (reference sequence). V shed 3 bases and J shed 1 base, with 7 bases lying between them. The CDR3 contains 14 residues. The CDR3 loop reads CASSFAGSNQPQHF. The CDR3 nucleotides read TGTGCCAGCAGCTTCGCGGGGAGCAATCAGCCCCAGCATTTT.

This clonotype came up many times. The V and J genes are TRBV10-3 and TRBJ2-2; no firm D call. Trimming removed 3 bases from V and 6 bases from J, with 8 bases in between. Looked up from germline, CDR1 is ENHRY and CDR2 is SYGVKD. This CDR3 has 13 amino acids. Here the CDR3 reads CAISDGLAGELFF. CDR3 bases: TGTGCCATCAGTGATGGTTTAGCCGGGGAGCTGTTTTTT.

This clonotype was seen many times. This rearrangement joins TRBV20-1 to TRBJ1-3; possible D gene TRBD1, 5 bases. Trimming removed 0 bases from V and 2 bases from J, with 14 bases in between. This CDR3 comprises 16 residues. In germline, CDR1 is DFQATT, CDR2 SNEGSKA (reference sequence). The CDR3: CSARDYKGPAGNTIYF. CDR3 DNA sequence: TGCAGTGCTAGAGATTATAAGGGACCGGCTGGAAACACCATATATTTT.